This is a list of T cell receptor beta chains from one sample in a study of OX40 agonist ivuxolimab in advanced cancers. Measured with immunoSEQ multiplex PCR; TCRdb has only the in-frame clones, and not every one. The sample lists tens of thousands of clones, roughly 90% occurring once. Material: CD4+ or CD8+ T cells sorted from blood, obtained in a trial of the OX40 agonist ivuxolimab. The receptors were sampled from an adult with an advanced solid tumor such as melanoma, head and neck, liver or kidney cancer. CDR3s include the opening cysteine and the closing phenylalanine or tryptophan. Each record gives: J gene, V gene, D gene, clone size, CDR3 DNA, CDR3 protein. The D gene is left open where the match is weak. Size tells how often a clone was seen (once, few, many) or the class of an expanded clone, and some rows leave it out.

TRBJ1-1 TRBV10-3 - - TGTGCCATCAGGGACTCAGGACAGTTGAACACTGAAGCTTTCTTT CAIRDSGQLNTEAFF
TRBJ2-5 TRBV4-2 TRBD2 - TGTGCCAGCAGCCAAGATCTCTCGGGAGGGCCCGAGACCCAGTACTTC CASSQDLSGGPETQYF
TRBJ2-1 TRBV7-8 - - TGTGCCAGCAGCTTAAGACGGGACGGATACAATGAGCAGTTCTTC CASSLRRDGYNEQFF
TRBJ2-7 TRBV18 TRBD1 - TGTGCCAGCTCGTGGGACAGCCTGGGGCAATGGGACTTC CASSWDSLGQWDF
TRBJ1-6 TRBV2 - - TGTGCCAGCAGTGACGGCGGACAGCAGAATTCACCCCTCCACTTT CASSDGGQQNSPLHF
TRBJ1-1 TRBV6-6 TRBD1 - TGTGCCAGCAGTTACTCGGGACAGGAAACTGAAGCTTTCTTT CASSYSGQETEAFF
TRBJ2-1 TRBV11-3 TRBD1 - TGTGCCAGCACCTACGGGACAGGGAGGAATGAGCAGTTCTTC CASTYGTGRNEQFF
TRBJ2-1 TRBV7-9 - - TGTGCCAGCAGCGCCGACAGGGAGCAGTTCTTC CASSADREQFF
TRBJ2-4 TRBV14 - once TGTGCCAGCAGCCCCAGTCCACAGAGTCTAGCCAAAAACATTCAGTACTTC CASSPSPQSLAKNIQYF
TRBJ2-2 TRBV28 - - TGTGCCAGCAGTTTAGGGACGAACACCGGGGAGCTGTTTTTT CASSLGTNTGELFF
TRBJ2-1 TRBV12-5 TRBD2 - TGTGCTAGTGGTTTGGCCATGACTAGCGATCATGAGCAGTTCTTC CASGLAMTSDHEQFF
TRBJ2-7 TRBV5-4 - - TGTGCCAGCAGCTTGGCGGCGCCCTCCTACGAGCAGTACTTC CASSLAAPSYEQYF
TRBJ2-2 TRBV5-1 - - TGCGCCAGCAGCCAGGGACTGACTCGGGCCGGGGAGCTGTTTTTT CASSQGLTRAGELFF
TRBJ2-7 TRBV5-4 TRBD1 - TGTGCCAGCAGCTCCCCGGGACAGGCGGATTACGAGCAGTACTTC CASSSPGQADYEQYF
TRBJ1-6 TRBV14 TRBD1 - TGTGCCAGCAGGCAGACAGGGTTGGATTCACCCCTCCACTTT CASRQTGLDSPLHF
TRBJ2-5 TRBV7-9 - - TGTGCCAGCAGCTTAACAGAGATCCAAGAGACCCAGTACTTC CASSLTEIQETQYF
TRBJ2-1 TRBV7-3 - - TGTGCCAGCAGCCCAGGTCGGCCGTACAATGAGCAGTTCTTC CASSPGRPYNEQFF
TRBJ1-1 TRBV7-2 - - TGTGCCAGCAGCTTAGAGTCCGGGACATACACTGAAGCTTTCTTT CASSLESGTYTEAFF
TRBJ1-1 TRBV5-1 - - TGCGCCAGCAGCTCGACCCAGGGGAGCCACACTGAAGCTTTCTTT CASSSTQGSHTEAFF
TRBJ2-4 TRBV5-6 TRBD1 once TGTGCCAGCAGCCAAGGGACAGCGATGCTAGCCAAAAACATTCAGTACTTC CASSQGTAMLAKNIQYF
TRBJ2-1 TRBV27 - - TGTGCCAGCAGTCCTCGGTCTTACTACAATGAGCAGTTCTTC CASSPRSYYNEQFF
TRBJ1-3 TRBV7-5 - - TGTGCCAGAAGTCCTACTTCGGACCGGAGGGTAAACACCATATATTTT CARSPTSDRRVNTIYF
TRBJ1-4 TRBV12-5 - - TGTGCTAGTGCTCCACCGGTCCCGGCTAGGGGTGAAAAACTGTTTTTT CASAPPVPARGEKLFF
TRBJ2-6 TRBV27 TRBD1 - TGTGCCAGCACTTCCCCCCGGGACAGGGGTTCTGGGGCCAACGTCCTGACTTTC CASTSPRDRGSGANVLTF
TRBJ2-5 TRBV5-1 - - TGCGCCAGCAGCTTGGAGGGCAGCCCACAAGAGACCCAGTACTTC CASSLEGSPQETQYF
TRBJ1-3 TRBV7-2 - - TGTGCCAGCAGCTTTGGAGGGACCCGCTCTGGAAACACCATATATTTT CASSFGGTRSGNTIYF
TRBJ1-2 TRBV9 TRBD1 - TGTGCCAGCAGCGTGTCGACAGGGGCTAACTATGGCTACACCTTC CASSVSTGANYGYTF
TRBJ1-5 TRBV28 TRBD1 - TGTGCCAGCATCCCGGACAGGCTCAATCAGCCCCAGCATTTT CASIPDRLNQPQHF
TRBJ1-2 TRBV11-2 - - TGTGCCAGCAGCCAGGGACCGCTAAACTATGGCTACACCTTC CASSQGPLNYGYTF
TRBJ1-6 TRBV5-6 - - TGTGCCAGCAGCCCGGAGAGGCGATCACCCCTCCACTTT CASSPERRSPLHF
TRBJ1-1 TRBV6-5 - - TGTGCCAGCAGTTTGCAGGTATGGACTGAAGCTTTCTTT CASSLQVWTEAFF
TRBJ1-5 TRBV19 - - TGTGCCAGTAACGGCCAGGTGGATAATCAGCCCCAGCATTTT CASNGQVDNQPQHF
TRBJ1-1 TRBV5-4 - - TGTGCCAGCAGCTTCGGGGGAAGGGGCACTGAAGCTTTCTTT CASSFGGRGTEAFF
TRBJ2-3 TRBV11-3 - once TGTGCCAGCAGCTTAGTTTTCCTACACACAGATACGCAGTATTTT CASSLVFLHTDTQYF
TRBJ1-1 TRBV6-5 - - TGTGCCAGCAGTCCCACCCATTTCATAGCCTCTGAAGCTTTCTTT CASSPTHFIASEAFF
TRBJ2-1 TRBV5-4 TRBD1 - TGTGCCAGCAGCGCGGACAGGGGGCCCTACAATGAGCAGTTCTTC CASSADRGPYNEQFF
TRBJ1-2 TRBV5-6 - - TGTGCCAGCAGCTTAATCGGTGGCTACACCTTC CASSLIGGYTF
TRBJ2-7 TRBV2 TRBD2 - TGTGCCAGCAGTGATGGGACTAGCGGTCCTTACTACGAGCAGTACTTC CASSDGTSGPYYEQYF
TRBJ2-7 TRBV28 - - TGTGCCAGCGGGCTAATACAGGGAAGCTCCTACGAGCAGTACTTC CASGLIQGSSYEQYF
TRBJ1-6 TRBV7-3 - - TGTGCCAGCAGCTTGGGGACAAAGAATTCACCCCTCCACTTT CASSLGTKNSPLHF
TRBJ2-2 TRBV5-1 TRBD1 - TGCGCCAGCAGCCCAAAGGGGGCTGGGACCGGGGAGCTGTTTTTT CASSPKGAGTGELFF
TRBJ1-4 TRBV4-2 - - TGTGCCAGCAGCCAAGCTGGGGGGGGTGCAGGTAATGAAAAACTGTTTTTT CASSQAGGGAGNEKLFF
TRBJ2-3 TRBV18 - - TGTGCCAGCTCACCGGCGGGGGCCGACACAGATACGCAGTATTTT CASSPAGADTDTQYF
TRBJ1-2 TRBV10-2 - - TGCGCCAGCAGTGAGTCTCCCGGGTTCAATGGCTACACCTTC CASSESPGFNGYTF
TRBJ1-5 TRBV21-1 - - TGTGCCAGCACCCCGGAAAGGAAGAGTAGCAATCAGCCCCAGCATTTT CASTPERKSSNQPQHF
TRBJ1-2 TRBV4-1 - - TGCGCCAGCAGCCAAGTAGCTCTGGGAGGCTACACCTTC CASSQVALGGYTF
TRBJ2-5 TRBV5-4 TRBD2 - TGTGCCAGCAGCCTAGCGGGAGTAGGGCCCCAAGAGACCCAGTACTTC CASSLAGVGPQETQYF
TRBJ2-7 TRBV7-8 - - TGTGCCAGCAGCTTAAGACGGACGGGACAAACATCCTACGAGCAGTACTTC CASSLRRTGQTSYEQYF
TRBJ2-7 TRBV6-1 - - TGTGCCAGTTACAGGGCCAATTCCTACGAGCAGTACTTC CASYRANSYEQYF
TRBJ2-3 TRBV7-6 - - TGTGCCAGCAGCTTGGGGCAGGGGCCAGATACGCAGTATTTT CASSLGQGPDTQYF
TRBJ1-1 TRBV19 - - TGTGCCAGTAGTATCTCGATGAACACTGAAGCTTTCTTT CASSISMNTEAFF
TRBJ1-5 TRBV6-5 TRBD1 - TGTGCCAGCAGTACCCGACAGGGGCAAGGTCAGCCCCAGCATTTT CASSTRQGQGQPQHF
TRBJ1-5 TRBV6-5 TRBD1 - TGTGCCAGCAGCCCCGGACAGGGATATCCTCAGCCCCAGCATTTT CASSPGQGYPQPQHF
TRBJ2-7 TRBV5-1 TRBD1 - TGCGCCAGCAGCTTGGACAGGGGATGGAACGAGCAGTACTTC CASSLDRGWNEQYF
TRBJ2-2 TRBV15 TRBD2 once TGTGCCACCAGCAGGGATCCGGGACTAGCGGCCGGGGAGCTGTTTTTT CATSRDPGLAAGELFF
TRBJ2-7 TRBV23-1 TRBD1 - TGCGCCAGCAGTCTCAACAGGAGGGGGACAGGCCACTCCTACGAGCAGTACTTC CASSLNRRGTGHSYEQYF
TRBJ2-3 TRBV10-3 - - TGTGCCATCAGTGAACGGTCCGCCCGGACATCAACAGATACGCAGTATTTT CAISERSARTSTDTQYF
TRBJ1-2 TRBV25-1 TRBD1 - TGTGCCAGCAGTGATTCGGACAGGGCGGACTATGGCTACACCTTC CASSDSDRADYGYTF
TRBJ2-7 TRBV5-6 TRBD1 - TGTGCCAGCAGCTTTCAGGGGGCTTACGAGCAGTACTTC CASSFQGAYEQYF